Below are 21 T cell receptor beta chains sequenced from a single sample in a study of blood T cell repertoires in COVID-19. The data were produced by immunoSEQ multiplex PCR, yet TCRdb's version contains in-frame clones alone and is incomplete. Of 300,000 or so clones in the sample, 90% were seen once. The sample consisted of PBMCs or T cells enriched from blood (not recorded which). Receptors originate from a man aged 60 to 69 who had recovered from COVID-19.

V gene TRBV7-3 combines with J gene TRBJ2-3, with unresolved D. The V end was cut by 0 bases, the J end by 5 bases, with 12 bases between. Germline V gives CDR1 SGHTA, CDR2 FQGTGA. This CDR3 has 15 amino acids. CDR3 nucleotide sequence: TGTGCCAGCAGCTTAACGTCCGGGTTTGGAGATACGCAGTATTTT. Residues: CASSLTSGFGDTQYF.

In DNA, the CDR3 is TGTGCCAGTAGTATGTATAGGGTGTCTAGGGAGGGGAACACTGAAGCTTTCTTT. It codes for CASSMYRVSREGNTEAFF. This chain links TRBV19 with TRBJ1-1, with D unclear. With 3 bases removed from V and 1 base from J, the gap between germline ends came to 21 bases. Germline-derived CDR1 and CDR2 are LNHDA and SQIVND (reference sequence). CDR3 length equals 18 residues. The whole variable domain, filled in from reference TRBV19 and TRBJ1-1, reads DGGITQSPKYLFRKEGQNVTLSCEQNLNHDAMYWYRQDPGQGLRLIYYSQIVNDFQKGDIAEGYSVSREKKESFPLTVTSAQKNPTAFYLCASSMYRVSREGNTEAFFGQGTRLTVV.

To note about this clone: The identical CDR3 is also encoded by other nucleotide sequences in the sample. The V call is TRBV30, the J call TRBJ1-5; 9 bases line up with TRBD1. With V trimmed by 5 bases and J by 6 bases, 8 bases remained unmatched. This CDR3 comprises 14 residues. Germline values: CDR1 GTSNPN, CDR2 SVGIG (reference sequence). This chain's CDR3 is CAWSPGQGGQPQHF. The CDR3 DNA follows: TGTGCCTGGTCACCGGGACAGGGAGGTCAGCCCCAGCATTTT.

V is TRBV5-4 and J is TRBJ2-1, with TRBD1 identical over 7 bases. The ends lost 6 bases at V and 0 bases at J; junction bases unmatched: 15. The CDR3 is 18 amino acids. Germline CDR1 SGHNT, CDR2 YYREEE (reference sequence). The CDR3 is CASTSGQNYPSSYNEQFF. CDR3 DNA sequence: TGTGCCAGCACCTCGGGACAGAACTACCCGAGCTCCTACAATGAGCAGTTCTTC.

V and J are TRBV21-1 and TRBJ2-3; the table names TRBD2, a call not compared with the DNA. TRBV21-1 is annotated as a pseudogene. The CDR3 extends over 19 amino acids. In DNA, the CDR3 is TGTGCCAGCAGCAAAGAGGGACTAGCGGGAGGCATGGGCTCAGATACGCAGTATTTT. This translates into CASSKEGLAGGMGSDTQYF.

This clone showed up just once. The chain recombines TRBV29-1 with TRBJ2-7; 10 bases fit TRBD1. The V segment lost 7 bases and the J segment 5 bases; nucleotides outside the gene matches: 2. The CDR3 runs 11 residues. Germline V gene lookup returns CDR1 SQVTM and CDR2 ANQGSEA. The CDR3 is CSGGQGHEQYF. In DNA, the CDR3 is TGCAGCGGGGGACAGGGGCACGAGCAGTACTTC.

The V and J genes are TRBV10-3 and TRBJ1-1; maybe TRBD1 (5 bases). Per germline, CDR1 ENHRY and CDR2 SYGVKD. CDR3 size: 15 residues. The V end lost 4 bases, the J end lost 0 bases, and 12 bases lay between the germline ends. In DNA, the CDR3 is TGTGCCATCAGTGGGCGACAGAGTATGAACACTGAAGCTTTCTTT. This sequence encodes CAISGRQSMNTEAFF.

The chain couples TRBV6-6 to TRBJ2-1; 15 bases agree with TRBD2. The CDR3 consists of 14 residues. With V trimmed by 2 bases and J by 10 bases, 0 bases remained unmatched. Germline assignment: CDR1 MNHNY and CDR2 SVGAGI (reference sequence). The CDR3 DNA follows: TGTGCCAGCAGTTACGGGACTAGCGGGGGGGAGCAGTTCTTC. Translating it yields CASSYGTSGGEQFF.

This chain links TRBV4-1 with TRBJ1-5, with 7 bases aligning to TRBD1. Germline trimming cut 0 bases from V and 4 bases from J; bases unmatched to any gene: 15. Germline V gives CDR1 MGHRA, CDR2 YSYEKL. This CDR3 has 19 residues. In DNA form, the CDR3 reads TGCGCCAGCAGCCAAGAACCTACGGTTAACAGGGGATCTAATCAGCCCCAGCATTTT. It translates to CASSQEPTVNRGSNQPQHF.

This clone has a handful of counts. The chain employs TRBV6-2 or TRBV6-3 and TRBJ2-6; possibly TRBD1 for D (5 bases). V gave up 5 bases and J gave up 2 bases, with 10 bases separating them. Germline CDR1 reads MNHEY; CDR2 reads SVGEGT. There are 15 residues in the CDR3. The CDR3 DNA reads as TGTGCCAGCAGTCCCACAGGTGCTGGGGCCAACGTCCTGACTTTC. Its translation is CASSPTGAGANVLTF.

The chain carries TRBV10-3 and TRBJ1-5; tentatively, D is TRBD1 (6 bases). The germline V gene encodes CDR1 ENHRY and CDR2 SYGVKD. This CDR3 has 15 residues. V gave up 6 bases and J gave up 0 bases, with 12 bases separating them. The CDR3 bases are TGTGCCATCAGCCGGGACATTTATAGCAATCAGCCCCAGCATTTT. Translating it yields CAISRDIYSNQPQHF.

The chain links TRBV11-3 to TRBJ2-7; the D gene is possibly TRBD1 (6 bases). There are 14 residues in the CDR3. Germline assignment: CDR1 SGHNT and CDR2 YENEEA. Trimming cost V 4 bases and J 3 bases, with 13 bases left between them. In DNA, the CDR3 is TGTGCCAGCAGCTCACCGGGACATCACTACGAGCAGTACTTC. This codes for CASSSPGHHYEQYF.

The rearrangement links TRBV7-9 to TRBJ1-6, with a weak D call TRBD1 (6 bases). This CDR3 has 16 residues. The V end was cut by 5 bases, the J end by 9 bases, with 20 bases between. CDR1 and CDR2 (germline): SEHNR, FQNEAQ (reference sequence). CDR3 DNA: TGTGCCAGCAGCACCACCGGACAGAGTACGGGTTCACCCCTCCACTTT. It translates to CASSTTGQSTGSPLHF.

The chain carries TRBV7-2 and TRBJ1-3; D is undetermined. Germline V gives CDR1 SGHTA, CDR2 FQGNSA. The CDR3 totals 16 residues. The V end was cut by 1 base, the J end by 0 bases, with 10 bases between. The CDR3 loop is CASSLDRLNSGNTIYF. CDR3 bases: TGTGCCAGCAGCTTAGACAGATTAAACTCTGGAAACACCATATATTTT.

DNA of the CDR3: TGTGCCAGCAGACAGGGGGCAGGAGACAATCAGCCCCAGCATTTT. Encoded protein: CASRQGAGDNQPQHF. The rearrangement joins TRBV6-6 to TRBJ1-5; 9 bases align to TRBD1. J gave up 3 bases and V 6 bases, and 6 bases lay outside the gene matches. This CDR3 has 15 residues. Germline CDR1 MNHNY, CDR2 SVGAGI (reference sequence).

The chain couples TRBV11-3 to TRBJ2-1, with D uncertain. Trimming removed 1 base from V and 0 bases from J, with 7 bases in between. The germline gives CDR1 SGHNT, CDR2 YENEEA. The CDR3 is 15 amino acids. In DNA, the CDR3 is TGTGCCAGCAGCTTAGGCTCGGTCTCCTACAATGAGCAGTTCTTC. Translated: CASSLGSVSYNEQFF.

On this clone itself: The same CDR3 also results from other DNA sequences found in this sample. The chain is built from TRBV18 and TRBJ1-5; D may be TRBD1 (6 bases). V lost 3 bases to trimming and J lost 6 bases, with 12 bases between them. The CDR3 sequence is 14 residues long. Per the germline V gene, CDR1 is KGHSH and CDR2 is LQKENI. CDR3 DNA: TGTGCCAGCTCACCTACGGGGGGCGGTCAGCCCCAGCATTTT. Amino acids: CASSPTGGGQPQHF.

For the CDR3, the DNA is TGTGCCAGCAGTAGGCGGGACAGGGTGGTCCACACTGAAGCTTTCTTT. Translating it yields CASSRRDRVVHTEAFF. V gene TRBV28 combines with J gene TRBJ1-1; TRBD1 matches 9 bases. V lost 5 bases and J lost 3; bases outside the gene matches: 10. The CDR3 is 16 amino acids. CDR1 MDHEN and CDR2 SYDVKM come from the germline V gene.

Only one count was recorded for this clone. The chain joins TRBV7-6 to TRBJ2-2; weak D call: TRBD1 (5 bases). Germline CDR1 and CDR2: SGHVS and FNYEAQ. V gave up 5 bases and J gave up 7 bases, with 14 bases separating them. This CDR3 region has 14 residues. The CDR3 coding sequence is TGTGCCAGCAGCCAAGTAACAGGATACGGGGAGCTGTTTTTT. The encoded protein is CASSQVTGYGELFF. The complete variable domain, with remaining parts taken from reference TRBV7-6 and TRBJ2-2, reads GAGVSQSPRYKVTKRGQDVALRCDPISGHVSLYWYRQALGQGPEFLTYFNYEAQQDKSGLPNDRFSAERPEGSISTLTIQRTEQRDSAMYRCASSQVTGYGELFFGEGSRLTVL.

This clone was found once. The genes are TRBV3-1 (or the pseudogene TRBV3-2) and TRBJ2-7, with 9 positions matching TRBD2. Germline assignment: CDR1 LGHDT and CDR2 YNNKEL (reference sequence). The CDR3 spans 16 residues. J gave up 5 bases and V 0 bases, and 8 bases lay outside the gene matches. CDR3 nucleotides: TGTGCCAGCAGCCAAGATTCAGCGGGAGGTACCCACGAGCAGTACTTC. Translated: CASSQDSAGGTHEQYF.

The J gene is TRBJ2-2, the V gene TRBV3-1 (or the pseudogene TRBV3-2); D gene unclear. The ends were cut back, 1 base at V and 1 base at J, with 4 bases in the middle. The CDR3 contains 14 residues. Germline values: CDR1 LGHDT, CDR2 YNNKEL (reference sequence). For the CDR3, the DNA is TGTGCCAGCAGCCAAGTGAGGAACACCGGGGAGCTGTTTTTT. This codes for CASSQVRNTGELFF.